This record looks at one TCR beta chain sequence and its context. Its target antigen remains unknown. No base quality values were provided; no much bigger clone lies one nucleotide off. Based on the germline V gene, the CDR1 and CDR2 sequences are SGHRS and YFSETQ. V and J are trimmed by 3 bases and 5 bases, and the gene matches miss 10 bases of the junction. From its cysteine to its phenylalanine, the CDR3 spans 16 amino acids. Left in the record is the CDR3 DNA by itself, 48 bases read in frame from the first base. These data originate in a study of CD8 T cells in ankylosing spondylitis (dated by TCRdb to 2016 to 2017). With regard to the full study: T cell receptor beta repertoires were profiled in healthy donors and ankylosing spondylitis patients so that disease-linked TCR variants could be found. The full study cohort was made up of about 25 ankylosing spondylitis patients and some 100 healthy donors. Peripheral blood was sampled, and synovial fluid was also collected from ankylosing spondylitis patients. General findings and caveats noted by the study authors: Blood from ankylosing spondylitis patients appeared to be characterized by a TCR beta motif made up of several highly homologous amino acid variants. The disease-linked clones were reported to be significantly enriched in matched synovial fluid samples from ankylosing spondylitis patients. The disease-linked clones showed a CD8+ phenotype and occurred at relatively low frequencies in peripheral blood. Some TCR beta motif variants had previously been reported in synovial fluid and blood of reactive arthritis patients, which suggested common disease-initiation mechanisms.

For sequencing, an Illumina HiSeq 2500 was employed. TCR beta libraries were prepared by quantitative 5'-RACE with molecular barcodes. Turning to the authors' computational methods: Disease-linked TCR variants were identified with a new computational method built on a probabilistic model of VDJ rearrangement. The public reads were reanalyzed by TCRdb: fastp trimming at Q25, MiXCR alignment, in-frame beta chains only. Under each unique CDR3 protein, matching rows form one entry showing the most common genes and DNA. The V and J calls, along with clone size, are taken from TCRdb and not from the paper's own processing. The sample table lists about 160,000 distinct CDR3 sequences, around 18% of them with a count of one. Roughly 7.7% of the sample goes to the ten largest clones.

This clonotype originated in a male donor with ankylosing spondylitis or in good health (not recorded which). This chain is built from TRBV5-1 and TRBJ2-2; the central 7 bases match TRBD2. The sample comprised blood, either unsorted or a sorted T cell fraction (not recorded which). The nucleotide sequence is given as TGCGCCAGCAGCTCCGGACTAGTGACGGGGACCGGGGAGCTGTTTTTT. It specifies CASSSGLVTGTGELFF.